The rows below give T cell receptor beta chains drawn from one sample of a study of chemoradiotherapy in HPV16-positive cancers. The data were produced by immunoSEQ multiplex PCR, yet TCRdb's version contains in-frame clones alone and is incomplete. The data hold just over 7,500 clones, with approximately 83% observed a single time. Sequencing used blood, obtained from a patient who underwent chemoradiotherapy. Source of these receptors: a human donor with HPV-associated anogenital cancer. CDR3s include the opening cysteine and the closing phenylalanine or tryptophan. Fields, in order: J gene, V gene, CDR3 protein.

TRBJ1-2 | TRBV5-6 | CASSSDGTGGSGYTF
TRBJ2-3 | TRBV11-3 | CASSAQGGDTQYF
TRBJ1-2 | TRBV7-9 | CASRPSGGGNGYTF
TRBJ1-5 | TRBV2 | CASSLDRINQPQHF
TRBJ2-5 | TRBV5-1 | CASSLGSGGGETQYF
TRBJ2-3 | TRBV27 | CASSFMVAGTDTQYF
TRBJ1-1 | TRBV5-6 | CASSLGAGVTEAFF
TRBJ2-1 | TRBV11-2 | CASSLDGIEGGYYNEQFF
TRBJ2-5 | TRBV27 | CASSLRRGRETQYF
TRBJ2-1 | TRBV12-5 | CASGSLGGNEQFF
TRBJ1-1 | TRBV11-2 | CASSTDLNTEAFF
TRBJ1-1 | TRBV11-2 | CASSPGQTLGTEAFF
TRBJ2-2 | TRBV7-2 | CASSLNKLDGELFF
TRBJ1-1 | TRBV29-1 | CSAAGRWDTEAFF
- | TRBV28 | CASSPSGTDTYEQYF